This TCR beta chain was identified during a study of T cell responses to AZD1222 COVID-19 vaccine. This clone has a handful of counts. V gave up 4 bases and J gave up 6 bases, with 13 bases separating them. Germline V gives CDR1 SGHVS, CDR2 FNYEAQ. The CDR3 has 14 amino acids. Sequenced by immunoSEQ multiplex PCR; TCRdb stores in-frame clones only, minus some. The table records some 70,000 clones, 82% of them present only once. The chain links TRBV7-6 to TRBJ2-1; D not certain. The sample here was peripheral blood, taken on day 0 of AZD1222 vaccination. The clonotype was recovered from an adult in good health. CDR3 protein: CASSSPGQTNEQFF. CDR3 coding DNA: TGTGCCAGCAGCTCCCCCGGTCAGACCAATGAGCAGTTCTTC.